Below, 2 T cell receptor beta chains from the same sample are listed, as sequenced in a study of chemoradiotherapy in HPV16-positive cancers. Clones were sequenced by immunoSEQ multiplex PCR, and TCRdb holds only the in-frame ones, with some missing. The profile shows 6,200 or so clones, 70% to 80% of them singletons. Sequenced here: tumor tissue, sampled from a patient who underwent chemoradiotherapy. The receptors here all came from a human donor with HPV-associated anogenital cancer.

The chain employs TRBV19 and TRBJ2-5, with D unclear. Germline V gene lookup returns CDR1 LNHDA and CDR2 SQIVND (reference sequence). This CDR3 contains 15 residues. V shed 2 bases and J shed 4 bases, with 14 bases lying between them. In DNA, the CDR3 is TGTGCCAGTAGTATATCCCGCACTCTCGGAGAGACCCAGTACTTC. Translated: CASSISRTLGETQYF.

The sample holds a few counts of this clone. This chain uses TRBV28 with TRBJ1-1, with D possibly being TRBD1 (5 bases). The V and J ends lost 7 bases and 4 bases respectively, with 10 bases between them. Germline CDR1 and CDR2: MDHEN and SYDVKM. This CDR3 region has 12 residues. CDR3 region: CASTLGTTEAFF. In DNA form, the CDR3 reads TGTGCCAGCACCCTCGGGACCACTGAAGCTTTCTTT.